Sequencing of this T cell receptor (beta chain) was carried out in a study of radiation and T cells in renal cell carcinoma. Clones were read by immunoSEQ multiplex PCR, and TCRdb kept only the in-frame ones, dropping some. The profile shows tens of thousands of clones, 70% to 80% of them singletons. The time point denotes: blood 2 weeks post-SBRT. Treatment in this sample: 15 Gy SBRT to primary tumor, nephrectomy 4 weeks later. Germline loops: CDR1 WNHNN, CDR2 SYGVQD (reference sequence). The J segment lost 10 bases and the V segment lost 5 bases, leaving 8 bases of the junction unmatched. The CDR3 is made up of 13 amino acids.

V usage is TRBV10-1 and J usage is TRBJ2-1; 7 bases are a match to TRBD2. The specimen was blood, collected from a patient whose treatment included radiotherapy and nephrectomy. The clonotype was recovered from a man aged 55 to 70 with renal cell carcinoma. CDR3 nucleotides: TGCGCCAGCAGTCCAGAACCTAGCGGAGAGCAGTTCTTC. Amino acid sequence: CASSPEPSGEQFF.